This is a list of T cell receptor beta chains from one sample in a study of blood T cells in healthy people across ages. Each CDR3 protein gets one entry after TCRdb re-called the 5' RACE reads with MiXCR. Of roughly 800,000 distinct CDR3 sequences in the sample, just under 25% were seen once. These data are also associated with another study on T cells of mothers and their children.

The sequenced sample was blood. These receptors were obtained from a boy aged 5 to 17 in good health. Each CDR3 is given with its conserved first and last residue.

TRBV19,CASSPDANSYEQYF
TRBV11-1,CASSSGQIDAEAFF
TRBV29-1,CSVEAFLNTEAFF
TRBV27,CASSFSGSYEQYF
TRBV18,CANSPSDRGAIYEQYF
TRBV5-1,CASSLILGSSYEQYF
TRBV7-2,CASSSQGGPWGGELFF
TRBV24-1,CATSDSPPENTIYF
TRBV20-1,CSTTVAGARETQYF
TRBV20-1,CSATPGQGNLNYGYTF
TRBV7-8,CASSSGQPRAEAFF
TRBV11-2,CASSLGRWTSGGTNYNEQFF
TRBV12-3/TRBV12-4,CASSSAGTGVGYGYTF
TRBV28,CASSLHPPNTEAFF
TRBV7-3,CASSLTARDEAFF
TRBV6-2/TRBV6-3,CASSWSGGGSGELFF
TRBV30,CAWSVGYGSYEQYF
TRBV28,CASSLYRDEAFF
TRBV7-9,CASSLLDRPYGYTF
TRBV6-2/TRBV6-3,CASSAGTNTGELFF
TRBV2,CASSEGREGRSTDTQYF
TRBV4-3,CASSQEGTNTDTQYF
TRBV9,CASSDRLAGGHITGELFF
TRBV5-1,CASSPGVWGPTDTQYF
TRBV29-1,CSAQEHNEQFF
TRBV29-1,CSVEFGETQYF
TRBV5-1,CASSLGGGVSPLHF
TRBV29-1,CSVESQRESPDTQYF
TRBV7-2,CASSSVGSYNEQFF
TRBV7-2,CASSLEGAPNEQYF
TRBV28,CASSFPADTQYF
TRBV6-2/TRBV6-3,CASSYSVAGGRNTQYF
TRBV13,CASRDRAGANVLTF
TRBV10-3,CAISAATSGSADTQYF
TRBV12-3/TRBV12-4,CASSLGQGINYGYTF
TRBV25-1,CASSSPGPSPLHF
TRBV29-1,CSVDPGLEETQYF
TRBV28,CASSLPGLNYGYTF
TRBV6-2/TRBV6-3,CATDGTKGINEQFF
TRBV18,CASSSQGAGRNEQFF
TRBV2,CARRLAGLTDTQYF
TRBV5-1,CASSKSGTSYEQYF
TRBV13,CASSTDGSSYNSPLHF